This is a list of T cell receptor beta chains from one sample in a study of cytomegalovirus exposure and HLA in healthy donors. Libraries were prepared by immunoSEQ multiplex PCR; TCRdb keeps only in-frame clonotypes and omits some of them. The sample yields about 200,000 clones, approximately 86% seen once. The source material was PBMCs. These receptor sequences come from a woman under 40 in good health and CMV-seronegative. The CDR3 runs from the conserved cysteine through the conserved F or W. The D gene is left open where the match is weak. Clone size is shown for a subset of rows, as once, few, many or a class of expanded clone.

j_gene | d_gene | abundance | len | v_gene | CDR3nt | CDR3aa
TRBJ1-1 | . | . | 15 | TRBV5-6 | TGTGCCAGCAGCTTCTCAGGGCTACTGAACACTGAAGCTTTCTTT | CASSFSGLLNTEAFF
TRBJ1-5 | . | . | 12 | TRBV28 | TGTGCCAGCAGTTTACTAGGTCAGCCCCAGCATTTT | CASSLLGQPQHF
TRBJ1-1 | TRBD1 | . | 14 | TRBV6-5 | TGTGCCAGCAGTGCCGACAGGGCGAACACTGAAGCTTTCTTT | CASSADRANTEAFF
TRBJ1-2 | . | . | 14 | TRBV18 | TGTGCCAGCTCACCTGGACAGTTGGGCTATGGCTACACCTTC | CASSPGQLGYGYTF
TRBJ2-1 | . | . | 15 | TRBV7-3 | TGTGCCAGCAGCCCCACCGGGGGAGCGTACAATGAGCAGTTCTTC | CASSPTGGAYNEQFF
TRBJ1-1 | . | . | 16 | TRBV15 | TGTGCCACCAGCAGAGTCCCAGGGGCGATGAACACTGAAGCTTTCTTT | CATSRVPGAMNTEAFF
TRBJ2-1 | TRBD2 | . | 14 | TRBV5-4 | TGTGCCAGCAGCTTGTCTAGCGGGTCTAGTGAGCAGTTCTTC | CASSLSSGSSEQFF
TRBJ1-2 | TRBD1 | . | 13 | TRBV29-1 | TGCAGCGCTACTGTGGGACAGGGTGATGGCTACACCTTC | CSATVGQGDGYTF
TRBJ2-5 | TRBD1 | . | 14 | TRBV4-1 | TGCGCCAGCAGCCAAGAAGGACAGGGACGATCTCAGTACTTC | CASSQEGQGRSQYF
TRBJ1-1 | TRBD1 | . | 15 | TRBV28 | TGTGCCAGCAGTTTAGTGACCAGGGGGCCCCCTGAAGCTTTCTTT | CASSLVTRGPPEAFF
TRBJ2-7 | TRBD2 | once | 14 | TRBV29-1 | TGCAGCGTCCGGACTAGCGGGGGGACCTACGAGCAGTACTTC | CSVRTSGGTYEQYF
TRBJ2-1 | TRBD2 | . | 15 | TRBV10-3 | TGTGCCATCACTGCTGTGCTAGCGGGTGCCAATGAGCAGTTCTTC | CAITAVLAGANEQFF
TRBJ1-1 | . | . | 16 | TRBV11-2 | TGTGCCAGCAGCTTACGGTTTCAGGCTTCGAGCACTGAAGCTTTCTTT | CASSLRFQASSTEAFF
TRBJ1-1 | TRBD1 | . | 14 | TRBV10-3 | TGTGCCATCAGCGACAGGGGAGGAGACACTGAAGCTTTCTTT | CAISDRGGDTEAFF
TRBJ1-2 | . | . | 14 | TRBV28 | TGTGCCAGCAGTCCAATATCAGAGGACTATGGCTACACCTTC | CASSPISEDYGYTF
TRBJ2-3 | TRBD2 | . | 19 | TRBV5-6 | TGTGCCAGCAGCTTGGAGCGGAGGACTAGCGGGGGTTTCACAGATACGCAGTATTTT | CASSLERRTSGGFTDTQYF
TRBJ2-3 | . | . | 17 | TRBV21-1 | TGTGCCAGCAGCCCCCGTGGGACTAGCGGGAAGACAGATACGCAGTATTTT | CASSPRGTSGKTDTQYF
TRBJ2-3 | . | . | 13 | TRBV12-5 | TGTGCTAGTGCTATTGGGGGGTCAGATACGCAGTATTTT | CASAIGGSDTQYF
TRBJ2-1 | TRBD2 | . | 14 | TRBV7-2 | TGTGCCAGCAGCTCACGACTAGCCTCGAATGAGCAGTTCTTC | CASSSRLASNEQFF
TRBJ2-7 | . | . | 13 | TRBV7-9 | TGTGCCAGCAGCGGGACAAACTCCTACGAGCAGTACTTC | CASSGTNSYEQYF
TRBJ2-2 | TRBD1 | . | 16 | TRBV5-5 | TGTGCCAGCAGCCGCCCGACAGGGGGCTTTCACGGGGAGCTGTTTTTT | CASSRPTGGFHGELFF
TRBJ2-7 | . | . | 11 | TRBV6-1 | TGTGCCAGCACCTTACAACACGAGCAGTACTTC | CASTLQHEQYF
TRBJ2-7 | . | . | 14 | TRBV5-8 | TGTGCCAGCAGCCGCCGGGACAACTACTACGAGCAGTACTTC | CASSRRDNYYEQYF
TRBJ2-7 | TRBD1 | . | 13 | TRBV6-1 | TGTGCCAGCAGACGGGACAGTGCCTACGAGCAGTACTTC | CASRRDSAYEQYF
TRBJ1-1 | TRBD1 | . | 15 | TRBV28 | TGTGCCAGCAGAGACAGGGAATGGTCGAACACTGAAGCTTTCTTT | CASRDREWSNTEAFF
TRBJ2-7 | . | . | 15 | TRBV6-6 | TGTGCCAGCAGTTACTCGTATCAGGGTGGCTACGAGCAGTACTTC | CASSYSYQGGYEQYF
TRBJ1-5 | . | . | 16 | TRBV2 | TGTGCCAGCAGTCCCCCCCCCGGGGGGGGCAATCAGCCCCAGCATTTT | CASSPPPGGGNQPQHF
TRBJ2-7 | TRBD2 | . | 16 | TRBV7-9 | TGTGCCAGCAGCTTCCCTTCGGGGGGTGAGCTCTACGAGCAGTACTTC | CASSFPSGGELYEQYF
TRBJ1-2 | . | . | 13 | TRBV18 | TGTGCCAGCTCACCCCCTATTTTAGTAGGCTACACCTTC | CASSPPILVGYTF
TRBJ2-7 | . | . | 14 | TRBV11-2 | TGTGCCAGCAGCCAGAGGTTACCACCCTACGAGCAGTACTTC | CASSQRLPPYEQYF
TRBJ1-2 | . | . | 11 | TRBV20-1 | TGCAGTGCTAGAGACGGTACGAGCTACACCTTC | CSARDGTSYTF
TRBJ2-7 | . | . | 13 | TRBV30 | TGTGCCTGGAGTCGCGGCAGGGATTACGAGCAGTACTTC | CAWSRGRDYEQYF
TRBJ2-7 | TRBD2 | . | 16 | TRBV4-2 | TGTGCCAGCAGCCTCTATAGCGGGAGGGCCCTCCACGAGCAGTACTTC | CASSLYSGRALHEQYF
TRBJ2-1 | . | . | 15 | TRBV9 | TGTGCCAGCAGCGAGACAGGACTTCCCCACAATGAGCAGTTCTTC | CASSETGLPHNEQFF
TRBJ2-7 | TRBD1 | once | 14 | TRBV28 | TGTGCCAGCGCGTCACCGGGACAGGCCTACGAGCAGTACTTC | CASASPGQAYEQYF
TRBJ1-3 | TRBD1 | . | 15 | TRBV28 | TGTGCCAGCACCGGACAGGGGGACTCTGGAAACACCATATATTTT | CASTGQGDSGNTIYF
TRBJ2-6 | . | . | 18 | TRBV28 | TGTGCCAGCACCCTTTCCGGCAGGGTAGTATCTGGGGCCAACGTCCTGACTTTC | CASTLSGRVVSGANVLTF
TRBJ2-5 | TRBD2 | . | 14 | TRBV5-1 | TGCGCCAGCAGCTCCGGACTAGTTTCAGAGACCCAGTACTTC | CASSSGLVSETQYF
TRBJ1-1 | . | . | 13 | TRBV2 | TGTGCCAGCTCACAAGGCTATGAGAGGGAAGCTTTCTTT | CASSQGYEREAFF
TRBJ1-1 | TRBD1 | . | 11 | TRBV20-1 | TGCAGTGCTGCCCGACAGGGTTACGCTTTCTTT | CSAARQGYAFF